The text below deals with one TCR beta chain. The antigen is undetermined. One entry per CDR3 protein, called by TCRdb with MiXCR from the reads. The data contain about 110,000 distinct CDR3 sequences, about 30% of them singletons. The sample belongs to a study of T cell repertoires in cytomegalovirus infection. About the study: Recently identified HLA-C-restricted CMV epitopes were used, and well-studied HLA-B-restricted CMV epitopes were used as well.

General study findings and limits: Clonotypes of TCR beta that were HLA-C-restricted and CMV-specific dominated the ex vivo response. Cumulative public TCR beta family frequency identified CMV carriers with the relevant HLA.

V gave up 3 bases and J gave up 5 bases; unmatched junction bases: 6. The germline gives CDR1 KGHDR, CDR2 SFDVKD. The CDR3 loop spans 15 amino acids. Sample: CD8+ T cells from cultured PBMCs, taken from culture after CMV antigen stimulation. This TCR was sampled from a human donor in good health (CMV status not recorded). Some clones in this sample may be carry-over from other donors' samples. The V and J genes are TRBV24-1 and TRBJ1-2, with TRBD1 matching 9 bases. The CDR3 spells CATSDPDRGEYGYTF. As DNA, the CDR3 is TGTGCCACCAGTGATCCTGACAGGGGGGAGTATGGCTACACCTTC.